In this sample, the clone carrying this TCR beta chain turned up many times. Antigen specificity is unknown. MiXCR was run by TCRdb on the 5' RACE reads, yielding one entry per CDR3 protein. Of about 62,000 distinct CDR3 sequences in the sample, over 3.5% are singletons; the top ten hold 2.2%. Unsorted libraries were generated from 2 million PBMCs. These cells had been stored in RNAlater at -80 C. V dropped 4 bases and J dropped 5; count of bases not matched to a gene: 5. The CDR3 has 15 residues. Looked up from germline, CDR1 is SGHRS and CDR2 is YFSETQ. The data were taken from a study of neurological immune-mediated disorders. Findings and caveats of the study: One related-CDR3 cluster, which may be a signature, held the repertoires of 18 of 34 multiple sclerosis patients after phylogenetic grouping. Across subjects, no CDR3 amino acid sequence appeared in expanded clones of more than one subject, a finding that suggested private repertoires in all groups. It was HTLV-1-associated myelopathy that showed the most TCR clonal expansion, while multiple sclerosis showed the least, falling below healthy controls.

The rearrangement uses TRBV5-1 and TRBJ2-2; 10 positions agree with TRBD1. The origin of this receptor is a woman aged 45-65 years with multiple sclerosis. Sequenced material: PBMCs. The CDR3 region has the DNA TGCGCCAGCAGCCCGGGACAGGGGAGAACCGGGGAGCTGTTTTTT. Encoded protein: CASSPGQGRTGELFF. Using reference TRBV5-1 and TRBJ2-2 for the parts outside the CDR3, the full variable domain is KAGVTQTPRYLIKTRGQQVTLSCSPISGHRSVSWYQQTPGQGLQFLFEYFSETQRNKGNFPGRFSGRQFSNSRSEMNVSTLELGDSALYLCASSPGQGRTGELFFGEGSRLTVL.